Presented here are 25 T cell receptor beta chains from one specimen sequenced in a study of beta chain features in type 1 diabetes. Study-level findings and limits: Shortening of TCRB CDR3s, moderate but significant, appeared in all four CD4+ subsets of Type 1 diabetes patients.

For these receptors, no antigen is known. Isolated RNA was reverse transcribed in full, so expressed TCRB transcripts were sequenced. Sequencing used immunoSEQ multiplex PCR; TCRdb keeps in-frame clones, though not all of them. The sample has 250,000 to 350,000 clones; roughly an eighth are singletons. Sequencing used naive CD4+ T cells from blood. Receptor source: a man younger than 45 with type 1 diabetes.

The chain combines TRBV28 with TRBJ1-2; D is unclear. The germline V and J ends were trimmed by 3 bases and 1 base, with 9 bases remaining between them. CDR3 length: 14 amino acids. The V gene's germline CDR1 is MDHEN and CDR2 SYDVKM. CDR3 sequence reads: CASSFSSFNYGYTF. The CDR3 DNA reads TGTGCCAGCAGTTTCTCTTCCTTTAACTATGGCTACACCTTC.

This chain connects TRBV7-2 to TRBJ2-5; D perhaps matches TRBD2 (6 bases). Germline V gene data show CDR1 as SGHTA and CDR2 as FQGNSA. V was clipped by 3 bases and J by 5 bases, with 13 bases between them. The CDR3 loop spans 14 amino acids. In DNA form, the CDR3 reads TGTGCCAGCAGCTTCCTCACGAGCGGGGAGACCCAGTACTTC. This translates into CASSFLTSGETQYF.

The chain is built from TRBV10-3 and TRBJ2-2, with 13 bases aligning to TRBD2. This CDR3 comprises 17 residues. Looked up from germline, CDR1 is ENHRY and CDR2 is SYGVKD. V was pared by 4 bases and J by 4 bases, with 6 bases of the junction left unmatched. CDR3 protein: CAISAFGLAGATGELFF. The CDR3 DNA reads TGTGCCATCAGTGCCTTCGGACTAGCGGGAGCCACCGGGGAGCTGTTTTTT.

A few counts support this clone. CDR3 in amino acids: CASSLPGGMSYNEQFF. The CDR3 DNA is TGTGCCAGCAGTTTACCGGGAGGTATGTCCTACAATGAGCAGTTCTTC. The J gene is TRBJ2-1, the V gene TRBV28; 7 bases are shared with TRBD2. The CDR3 totals 16 residues. Trimming at V came to 2 bases and at J to 1 base, leaving 5 bases not matched to a gene. CDR1 is MDHEN and CDR2 is SYDVKM in the germline V gene. The whole variable domain, filled in from reference TRBV28 and TRBJ2-1, reads DVKVTQSSRYLVKRTGEKVFLECVQDMDHENMFWYRQDPGLGLRLIYFSYDVKMKEKGDIPEGYSVSREKKERFSLILESASTNQTSMYLCASSLPGGMSYNEQFFGPGTRLTVL.

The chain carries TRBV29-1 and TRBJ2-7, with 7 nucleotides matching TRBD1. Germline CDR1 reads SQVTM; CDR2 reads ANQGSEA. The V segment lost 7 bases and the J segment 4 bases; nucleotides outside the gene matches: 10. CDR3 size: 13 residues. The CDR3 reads CSGGKGAGYEQYF. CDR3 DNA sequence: TGCAGCGGTGGCAAGGGGGCGGGTTACGAGCAGTACTTC.

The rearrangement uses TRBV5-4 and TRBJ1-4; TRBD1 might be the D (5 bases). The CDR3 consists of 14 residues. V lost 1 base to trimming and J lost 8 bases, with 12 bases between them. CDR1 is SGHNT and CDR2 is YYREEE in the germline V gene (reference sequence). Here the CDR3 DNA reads TGTGCCAGCAGCTTGACAGGTTTTCGAGAAAAACTGTTTTTT. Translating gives CASSLTGFREKLFF.

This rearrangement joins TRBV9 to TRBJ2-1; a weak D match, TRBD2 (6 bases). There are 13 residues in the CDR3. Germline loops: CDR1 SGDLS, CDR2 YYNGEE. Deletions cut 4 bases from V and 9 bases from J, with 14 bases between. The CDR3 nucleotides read TGTGCCAGCAGCCCCTTCATGGAGGGTGAGCAGTTCTTC. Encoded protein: CASSPFMEGEQFF.

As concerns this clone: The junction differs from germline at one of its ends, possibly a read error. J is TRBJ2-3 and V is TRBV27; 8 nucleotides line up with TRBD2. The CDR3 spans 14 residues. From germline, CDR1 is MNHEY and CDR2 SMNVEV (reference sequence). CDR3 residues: CLPLLADHTDTQYF. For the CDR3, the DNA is TGCTTGCCCCTACTAGCGGACCACACAGATACGCAGTATTTT.

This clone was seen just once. The CDR3 loop reads CASSVRTETQYF. The CDR3 nucleotides are TGTGCCAGCAGTGTTCGAACTGAGACCCAGTACTTC. The chain has TRBV2 and TRBJ2-5; D not resolved. Germline assignment: CDR1 SNHLY and CDR2 FYNNEI. The CDR3 has 12 residues. The V end lost 4 bases, the J end lost 5 bases, and 8 bases lay between the germline ends.

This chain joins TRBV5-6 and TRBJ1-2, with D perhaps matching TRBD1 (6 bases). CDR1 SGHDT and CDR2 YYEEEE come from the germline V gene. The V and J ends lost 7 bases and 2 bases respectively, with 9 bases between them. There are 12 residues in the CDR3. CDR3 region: CASSGTNYGYTF. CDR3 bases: TGTGCCAGCTCCGGGACAAACTATGGCTACACCTTC.

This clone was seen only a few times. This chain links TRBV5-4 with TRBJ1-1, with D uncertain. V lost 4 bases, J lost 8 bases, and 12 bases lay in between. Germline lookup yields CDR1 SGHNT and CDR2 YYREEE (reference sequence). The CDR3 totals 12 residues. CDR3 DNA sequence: TGTGCCAGCAGCAGTAGCAAGGCAGAAGCTTTCTTT. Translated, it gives CASSSSKAEAFF.

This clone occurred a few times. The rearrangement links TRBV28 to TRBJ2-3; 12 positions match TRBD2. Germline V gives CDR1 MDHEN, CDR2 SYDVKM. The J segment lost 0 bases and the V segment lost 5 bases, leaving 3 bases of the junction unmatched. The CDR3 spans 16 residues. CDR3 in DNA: TGTGCCAGCAGTCGGACTAGCGGGACTAGCACAGATACGCAGTATTTT. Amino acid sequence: CASSRTSGTSTDTQYF.

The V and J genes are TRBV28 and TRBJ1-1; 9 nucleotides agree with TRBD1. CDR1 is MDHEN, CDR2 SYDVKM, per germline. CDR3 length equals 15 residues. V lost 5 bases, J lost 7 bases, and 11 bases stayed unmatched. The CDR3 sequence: CASSTPTGGVDEAFF. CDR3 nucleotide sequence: TGTGCCAGCAGTACCCCGACAGGGGGTGTTGATGAAGCTTTCTTT.

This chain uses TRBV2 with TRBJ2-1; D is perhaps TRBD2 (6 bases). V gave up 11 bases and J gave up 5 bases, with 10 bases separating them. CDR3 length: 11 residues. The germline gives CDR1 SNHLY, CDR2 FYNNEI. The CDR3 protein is CAGGTNNEQFF. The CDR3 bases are TGTGCCGGAGGGACCAACAATGAGCAGTTCTTC.

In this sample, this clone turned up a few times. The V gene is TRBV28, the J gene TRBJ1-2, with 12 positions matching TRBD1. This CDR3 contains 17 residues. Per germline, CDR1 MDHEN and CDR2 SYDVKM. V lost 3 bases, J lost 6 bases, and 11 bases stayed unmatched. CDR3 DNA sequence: TGTGCCAGCAGTTTGGCAGGGACAGGGGGCGCTGACGATGGCTACACCTTC. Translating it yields CASSLAGTGGADDGYTF.

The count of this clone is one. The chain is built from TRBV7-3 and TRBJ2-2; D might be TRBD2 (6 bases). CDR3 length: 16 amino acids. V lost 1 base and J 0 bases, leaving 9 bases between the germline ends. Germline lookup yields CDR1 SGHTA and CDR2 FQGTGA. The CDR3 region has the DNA TGTGCCAGCAGCTTAAACGGCGGGACGAACACCGGGGAGCTGTTTTTT. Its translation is CASSLNGGTNTGELFF.

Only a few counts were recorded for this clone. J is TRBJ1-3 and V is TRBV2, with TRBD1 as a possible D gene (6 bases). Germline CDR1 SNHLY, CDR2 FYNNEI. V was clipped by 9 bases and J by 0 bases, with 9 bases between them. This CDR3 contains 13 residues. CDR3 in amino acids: CARRQVSGNTIYF. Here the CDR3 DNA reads TGTGCCAGACGACAGGTCTCTGGAAACACCATATATTTT. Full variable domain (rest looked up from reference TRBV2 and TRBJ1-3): EPEVTQTPSHQVTQMGQEVILRCVPISNHLYFYWYRQILGQKVEFLVSFYNNEISEKSEIFDDQFSVERPDGSNFTLKIRSTKLEDSAMYFCARRQVSGNTIYFGEGSWLTVV.

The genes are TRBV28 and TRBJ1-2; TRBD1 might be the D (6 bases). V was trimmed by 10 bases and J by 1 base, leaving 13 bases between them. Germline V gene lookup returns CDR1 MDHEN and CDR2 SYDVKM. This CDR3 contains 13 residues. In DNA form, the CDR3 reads TGTGCCACCACAGGGTTTTATAACTATGGCTACACCTTC. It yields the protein CATTGFYNYGYTF.

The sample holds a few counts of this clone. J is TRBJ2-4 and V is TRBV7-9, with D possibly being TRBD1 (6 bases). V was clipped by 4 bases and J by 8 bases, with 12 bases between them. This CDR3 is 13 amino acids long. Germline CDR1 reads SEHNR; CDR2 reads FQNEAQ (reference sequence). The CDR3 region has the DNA TGTGCCAGCAGCTCTACAGGGTTGGACATTCAGTACTTC. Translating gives CASSSTGLDIQYF.

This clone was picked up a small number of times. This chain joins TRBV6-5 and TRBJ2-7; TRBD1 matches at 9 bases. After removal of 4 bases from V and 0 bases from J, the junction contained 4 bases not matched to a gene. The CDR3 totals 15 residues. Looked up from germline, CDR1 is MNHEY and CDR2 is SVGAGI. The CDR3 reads CASSFGTGSSYEQYF. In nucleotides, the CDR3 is TGTGCCAGCAGTTTCGGGACAGGGTCCTCCTACGAGCAGTACTTC.

The CDR3 bases are TGTGCCAGCAGCCCAGGGGATCAGCCCCAGCATTTT. Residues: CASSPGDQPQHF. The chain employs TRBV11-2 and TRBJ1-5; the D gene is possibly TRBD1 (6 bases). The CDR3 runs to 12 residues. The germline gives CDR1 SGHAT, CDR2 FQNNGV. V dropped 5 bases and J dropped 5 bases, with 7 bases sitting between them.

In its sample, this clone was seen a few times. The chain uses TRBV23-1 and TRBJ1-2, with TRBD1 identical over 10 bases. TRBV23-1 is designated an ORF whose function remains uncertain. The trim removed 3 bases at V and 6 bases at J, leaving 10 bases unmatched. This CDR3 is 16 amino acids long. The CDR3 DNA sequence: TGCGCCAGCAGTCATTCGGGACAGGGGAGAGTTGATGGCTACACCTTC. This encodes CASSHSGQGRVDGYTF.

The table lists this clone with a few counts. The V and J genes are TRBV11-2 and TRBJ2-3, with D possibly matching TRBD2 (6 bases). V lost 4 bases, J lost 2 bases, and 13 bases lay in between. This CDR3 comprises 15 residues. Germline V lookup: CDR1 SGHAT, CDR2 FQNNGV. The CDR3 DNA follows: TGTGCCAGCAGCTCCTGGGGGGTAGTCACAGATACGCAGTATTTT. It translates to CASSSWGVVTDTQYF.

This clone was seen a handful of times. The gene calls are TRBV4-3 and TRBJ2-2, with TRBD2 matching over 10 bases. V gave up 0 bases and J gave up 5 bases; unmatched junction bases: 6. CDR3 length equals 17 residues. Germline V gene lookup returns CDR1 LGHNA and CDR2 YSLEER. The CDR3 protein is CASSQDGLAVGTGELFF. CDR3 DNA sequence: TGCGCCAGCAGCCAAGACGGACTAGCGGTTGGGACCGGGGAGCTGTTTTTT.

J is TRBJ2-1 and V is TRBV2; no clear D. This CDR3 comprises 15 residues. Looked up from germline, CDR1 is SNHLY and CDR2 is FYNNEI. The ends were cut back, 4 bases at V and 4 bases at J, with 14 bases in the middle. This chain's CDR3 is CASSVTPRLYNEQFF. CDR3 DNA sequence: TGTGCCAGCAGTGTAACCCCCCGGTTATACAATGAGCAGTTCTTC.